Listed below are T cell receptor beta chains from one sample, sequenced in a study of CD8 T cells in ankylosing spondylitis. From the 5' RACE reads, TCRdb called clonotypes with MiXCR, one entry per CDR3 protein. This table has 200,000 to 250,000 distinct CDR3 sequences, 7% to 8% appearing once. The sequenced material came from blood, either unsorted or a sorted T cell fraction (not recorded which). The receptors were gathered from a male donor with ankylosing spondylitis. Each CDR3 is given with its conserved first and last residue. A D gene is named only where the DNA matches it firmly. Only part of the rows carry a size: once, few, many, or a class if the clone is expanded.

TRBJ2-7 many TRBV7-9 TRBD1 TGTGCCAGCAGCTTTTCTGACAGGGGAAGATTCTCCTACGAGCAGTACTTC CASSFSDRGRFSYEQYF
TRBJ2-1 many TRBV3-1 . TGTGCCAGCAGCCAAGATTTGAGGGTGAGGGTCAACAATGAGCAGTTCTTC CASSQDLRVRVNNEQFF
TRBJ2-2 . TRBV25-1 . TGTGCCACAACCACCTCCACCGGGGAGCTGTTTTTT CATTTSTGELFF
TRBJ2-7 many TRBV2 TRBD1 TGTGCCAGCAGGAGAACCGGGACAGGGAGGCCTTCCTACGAGCAGTACTTC CASRRTGTGRPSYEQYF
TRBJ2-1 many TRBV11-2 . TGTGCCAGCAGCTTAGAAATCACTAATGAGCAGTTCTTC CASSLEITNEQFF
TRBJ2-7 many TRBV20-1 TRBD2 TGCAGTGCTAGTCTAGCGGGGGAGCCCTACGAGCAGTACTTC CSASLAGEPYEQYF
TRBJ2-1 many TRBV12-3/TRBV12-4 . TGTGCCAGCAAAGGGGTAGTAATGCCCGCATGGCACAATGAGCAGTTCTTC CASKGVVMPAWHNEQFF
TRBJ2-1 . TRBV6-1 . TGTGCCAGTTGCTTGCGGGTGTACAATGAGCAGTTCTTC CASCLRVYNEQFF
TRBJ2-1 . TRBV5-1 . TGCGCCAGCAGCTTGGGTATAGGGGTGGGGCTCTACAATGAGCAGTTCTTC CASSLGIGVGLYNEQFF
TRBJ1-4 few TRBV7-9 . TGTGCCAGCAGGGGGACTGGTAATGAAAAACTGTTTTTT CASRGTGNEKLFF
TRBJ2-1 many TRBV24-1 TRBD1 TGTGCCACCAGTGATGCAGGGGGCAGAGGTCGGTTCTTC CATSDAGGRGRFF
TRBJ2-7 . TRBV5-1 TRBD2 TGCGCCAGCAGCCATAACCTCGGGACAGGGACTAGCGGGGCAACTTACGAGCAGTACTTC CASSHNLGTGTSGATYEQYF
TRBJ1-4 many TRBV20-1 TRBD1 TGCAGTGCTAGAGATGTATGGACAGGGGGTAATGAAAAACTGTTTTTT CSARDVWTGGNEKLFF
TRBJ2-2 many TRBV18 . TGTGCCAGCTCACCACCCGGACTAAAGAACACCGGGGAGCTGTTTTTT CASSPPGLKNTGELFF
TRBJ2-7 many TRBV6-1 . TGTGCCAGCGGATATCAGTCACCTTACGAGCAGTACTTC CASGYQSPYEQYF
TRBJ2-7 many TRBV14 TRBD1 TGTGCCAGCAAGCCAGGGGGAACCTACGAGCAGTACTTC CASKPGGTYEQYF
TRBJ2-7 many TRBV5-1 TRBD1 TGCGCCAGCAGCCCCGGGACAGTGAGCTCCTACGAGCAGTACTTC CASSPGTVSSYEQYF
TRBJ2-7 many TRBV12-3/TRBV12-4 TRBD2 TGTGCCAGCAGTTTGACTAGCCCTTCCTACGAGCAGTACTTC CASSLTSPSYEQYF
TRBJ1-2 many TRBV5-1 TRBD1 TGCGCCAGCAGTCTTACAGGGGTTTATGGCTACACCTTC CASSLTGVYGYTF
TRBJ2-2 medium-sized TRBV7-2 . TGTGCCAGCAGCCCCGTTGCCGGGGAGCTGTTTTTT CASSPVAGELFF
TRBJ1-1 many TRBV5-1 . TGCGCCAGCAGCTCTGGGAGGCGGACTGAAGCTTTCTTT CASSSGRRTEAFF
TRBJ2-7 few TRBV11-3 . TGTGCCAGCAGCTTAGGTAGTGCTCTCGTCTTCGAGCAGTACTTC CASSLGSALVFEQYF
TRBJ2-7 many TRBV7-2 TRBD2 TGTGCCAGCAGCTTAGTAGCGGGCAACTACGAGCAGTACTTC CASSLVAGNYEQYF
TRBJ2-3 few TRBV4-3 . TGCGCCAGCAGCCAAGTTATGGGGGAAGATACGCAGTATTTT CASSQVMGEDTQYF
TRBJ2-7 many TRBV10-3 . TGTGCCATCAGTGAGTCTCCCAGCTACGAGCAGTACTTC CAISESPSYEQYF
TRBJ2-7 many TRBV24-1 TRBD1 TGTGCCACCGGGGACAGGAGTAGCGGCGAGCAGTACTTC CATGDRSSGEQYF
TRBJ2-4 few TRBV11-2 TRBD2 TGTGCCAGCAGCTTCATAGCGGGGGGGCAGCAAAACATTCAGTACTTC CASSFIAGGQQNIQYF
TRBJ2-7 once TRBV7-9 TRBD1 TGTGCCAGCAGCTTCCGACAGGGGCCCACCTACGAGCAGTACTTC CASSFRQGPTYEQYF
TRBJ2-5 many TRBV7-9 TRBD2 TGTGCCAGCAGCGTCGGACTAGCGGAACAAGAGACCCAGTACTTC CASSVGLAEQETQYF
TRBJ2-7 many TRBV6-1 . TGTGCCAGCAGCCCCAGGACGTTGTACTCTTCCTACGAGCAGTACTTC CASSPRTLYSSYEQYF
TRBJ2-7 many TRBV12-3/TRBV12-4 . TGTGCCAGCAGTTTATGGACGGTTTACGAGCAGTACTTC CASSLWTVYEQYF
TRBJ1-1 . TRBV5-6 . TGTGCCAGCAGCCTGGGGCAGGGAGAGAAGACTGAAGCTTTCTTT CASSLGQGEKTEAFF
TRBJ2-3 . TRBV7-9 . TGTGCCATCAGCCTGGGGGCGGGATTTACAGGGGTCACAGATACGCAGTATTTT CAISLGAGFTGVTDTQYF